This T cell receptor beta chain derives from a study of post-analysis software for immune sequencing data. The wider study: Relapsing-remitting, secondary progressive and progressive-relapsing courses of multiple sclerosis were included.

This CDR3 spans 11 amino acids. Germline V gene data show CDR1 as SQVTM and CDR2 as ANQGSEA. Trimming stripped 6 bases from V and 8 bases from J, with 13 bases between. Notes on this clonotype: Its antigen is currently unknown.

Unique molecular identifiers were carried by the TCR beta cDNA libraries. Starting from roughly 1.1 to 9.2 million T cells, the study yielded about 490,000 cDNA molecules. TCRdb independently ran MiXCR on the PCR reads; one entry per CDR3 protein. The data show fewer than 850,000 distinct CDR3 sequences, more than 45% seen once. Points from the study as a whole: For normalized Chao1 diversity, multiple sclerosis patients scored significantly lower than controls did. In patients, about five TRBV segments were more frequent than in controls, with TRBV5-6, TRBV5-1 and TRBV20-1 among them. Under F measure analysis, samples from one preparation batch co-clustered strongly.

The V and J genes are TRBV29-1 and TRBJ1-2; TRBD1 might be the D (5 bases). The origin of this receptor is a girl aged 5 to 17 with multiple sclerosis. The sequenced sample was blood. The chain's CDR3 is CSVLGRGGYTF. CDR3 nucleotide sequence: TGCAGCGTCCTCGGAAGGGGCGGCTACACCTTC.